These 22 T cell receptor beta chains came from one sample sequenced in a study of shared clonotypes between healthy human individuals. Produced via immunoSEQ multiplex PCR; TCRdb's table is partial and in-frame only. Here the sample spans about 600,000 clones, about 96% being singletons. Source material: naive CD4+ T cells sorted from blood. Subset in this sample: CD45RA+ positively selected. Receptors were obtained from a woman in her 30s in good health.

The chain employs TRBV5-4 and TRBJ2-7; tentatively, D is TRBD2 (5 bases). Germline V gene sequence: CDR1 SGHNT, CDR2 YYREEE (reference sequence). CDR3 length equals 14 residues. Trimming shortened V by 4 bases and J by 9 bases, and 20 bases separated the two germline ends. The CDR3 DNA sequence: TGTGCCAGCAGCCGGGCCGGGGATTACCGGGTGCAGTACTTC. Its translation is CASSRAGDYRVQYF.

This chain uses TRBV5-6 with TRBJ1-2; a possible D gene is TRBD1 (6 bases). From germline, CDR1 is SGHDT and CDR2 YYEEEE. V was trimmed by 4 bases and J by 8 bases, leaving 21 bases between them. The CDR3 is 15 residues long. This chain's CDR3 is CASSAPTAGAGGYTF. In nucleotides, the CDR3 is TGTGCCAGCAGCGCCCCGACCGCGGGGGCGGGGGGCTACACCTTC.

The chain uses TRBV28 and TRBJ1-1; possibly TRBD1 for D (5 bases). Per the germline V gene, CDR1 is MDHEN and CDR2 is SYDVKM. V was cut by 4 bases and J by 8 bases, with 20 bases left in between. The CDR3 covers 15 residues. DNA of the CDR3: TGTGCCAGCAGTTCCCATGGGACCCCAACCTCCGAAGCTTTCTTT. It translates to CASSSHGTPTSEAFF.

This chain connects TRBV2 to TRBJ2-7, with 7 bases fitting TRBD2. This CDR3 has 14 amino acids. V was clipped by 2 bases and J by 5 bases; unmatched bases: 6. Germline V gene lookup returns CDR1 SNHLY and CDR2 FYNNEI. The DNA of the CDR3 is TGTGCCAGCAGTGAAAATCACGGGGGGAACGAGCAGTACTTC. This translates into CASSENHGGNEQYF.

CDR3 amino acids: CATTTGRGLGEETQYF. The DNA of the CDR3 is TGCGCCACCACCACCGGGAGGGGCCTGGGCGAAGAGACCCAGTACTTC. The gene calls are TRBV5-1 and TRBJ2-5; 8 nucleotides line up with TRBD2. Germline values: CDR1 SGHRS, CDR2 YFSETQ. The V gene end was trimmed by 9 bases and the J gene end by 3 bases; junction bases not matched to a gene: 16. The CDR3 spans 16 residues.

This rearrangement joins TRBV30 to TRBJ1-2, with no clear D. The CDR3 loop spans 12 amino acids. Germline assignment: CDR1 GTSNPN and CDR2 SVGIG (reference sequence). V dropped 0 bases and J dropped 8 bases, with 10 bases sitting between them. For the CDR3, the DNA is TGTGCCTGGAGTGTACAGCGAAACGGCTACACCTTC. Its translation: CAWSVQRNGYTF.

The V call is TRBV7-9, the J call TRBJ2-1; 9 bases align to TRBD2. Trimming cost V 0 bases and J 4 bases; bases outside gene matches: 10. Per germline, CDR1 SEHNR and CDR2 FQNEAQ (reference sequence). CDR3 length: 18 amino acids. The CDR3: CASSLAGLKREVYNEQFF. The CDR3 nucleotides are TGTGCCAGCAGCTTAGCTGGCCTGAAGCGGGAGGTGTACAATGAGCAGTTCTTC.

The rearrangement uses TRBV5-1 and TRBJ2-7, with D possibly being TRBD2 (6 bases). The CDR3 covers 14 residues. CDR1 and CDR2 from the germline V gene are SGHRS and YFSETQ. V was pared by 0 bases and J by 3 bases, with 10 bases between. This CDR3 reads CASSLAGTDYEQYF. CDR3 sequence (DNA): TGCGCCAGCAGCTTGGCCGGGACTGACTACGAGCAGTACTTC.

The rearrangement uses TRBV28 and TRBJ2-5, with 10 bases matching TRBD2. Germline-derived CDR1 and CDR2 are MDHEN and SYDVKM. The CDR3 runs 16 residues. V lost 10 bases and J lost 3; bases outside the gene matches: 14. The CDR3 spells CATRPLGLADKETQYF. The CDR3 coding sequence is TGTGCCACCCGGCCCCTTGGACTAGCGGATAAAGAGACCCAGTACTTC.

This sequence joins TRBV2 and TRBJ1-4; the match to TRBD1 covers 9 bases. This CDR3 contains 17 residues. Trimming at V came to 7 bases and at J to 7 bases, leaving 16 bases not matched to a gene. Germline V gene lookup returns CDR1 SNHLY and CDR2 FYNNEI. This CDR3 reads CASNPGQGNVGGEKLFF. The CDR3 nucleotides are TGTGCCAGCAACCCGGGACAGGGAAATGTTGGAGGTGAAAAACTGTTTTTT.

The chain uses TRBV7-8 and TRBJ2-1; D is unclear. Deletions cut 3 bases from V and 2 bases from J, with 8 bases between. Per germline, CDR1 SGHVS and CDR2 FQNEAQ. This CDR3 spans 14 amino acids. This chain's CDR3 is CASSFRGTYNEQFF. DNA for the CDR3: TGTGCCAGCAGCTTTAGAGGAACCTACAATGAGCAGTTCTTC.

The rearrangement uses TRBV6-5 and TRBJ1-1, with D unclear. V lost 0 bases and J lost 5, with 10 bases in between. From germline, CDR1 is MNHEY and CDR2 SVGAGI. The CDR3 sequence is 14 residues long. CDR3 sequence (DNA): TGTGCCAGCAGTTACTCGGGCAGGAAAACTGAAGCTTTCTTT. This translates into CASSYSGRKTEAFF.

This clone was seen a single time. The chain employs TRBV5-1 and TRBJ1-6, with D unresolved. The germline CDR1 and CDR2 sequences are SGHRS and YFSETQ. The CDR3 has 12 amino acids. The V and J ends lost 1 base and 8 bases respectively, with 4 bases between them. CDR3: CASSLMDSPLHF. Here the CDR3 DNA reads TGCGCCAGCAGCTTGATGGATTCACCCCTCCACTTT.

This chain links TRBV7-9 with TRBJ2-1; 8 bases match TRBD1. CDR3 length: 19 amino acids. J gave up 2 bases and V 4 bases, and 16 bases lay outside the gene matches. Germline assignment: CDR1 SEHNR and CDR2 FQNEAQ (reference sequence). The CDR3 nucleotides read TGTGCCAGCAGCTGGGTAGGACAGGGAGAGTGGGTGCCCTACAATGAGCAGTTCTTC. This sequence encodes CASSWVGQGEWVPYNEQFF.

The V gene is TRBV10-3, the J gene TRBJ1-3; no reliable D call. The CDR3 sequence is 13 residues long. Trimming cost V 6 bases and J 0 bases, with 6 bases left between them. Germline-derived CDR1 and CDR2 are ENHRY and SYGVKD. The CDR3 sequence: CAIRVSSGNTIYF. CDR3 bases: TGTGCCATCAGGGTCAGCTCTGGAAACACCATATATTTT.

For the CDR3, the DNA is TGCGCCAGCAGCCAAGAGCCCGGGGCTAGCGGGAGGAGCACAGATACGCAGTATTTT. This translates into CASSQEPGASGRSTDTQYF. The V gene is TRBV4-1, the J gene TRBJ2-3; 11 bases line up with TRBD2. Germline V CDR1 and CDR2: MGHRA, YSYEKL. V gave up 0 bases and J gave up 0 bases; unmatched junction bases: 8. This CDR3 region has 19 residues.

The chain combines TRBV18 with TRBJ2-5; D is perhaps TRBD2 (5 bases). Germline V CDR1 and CDR2: KGHSH, LQKENI. The V gene lost 8 bases and the J gene lost 5 bases, with 12 bases spanning the gap. The CDR3 length is 12 residues. The CDR3 DNA reads TGTGCCAGCGGAGGATCGAGGGAGACCCAGTACTTC. Amino acids: CASGGSRETQYF.

The chain employs TRBV11-2 and TRBJ2-4; 7 nucleotides line up with TRBD2. The CDR3 sequence is 14 residues long. The V segment lost 5 bases and the J segment 6 bases; nucleotides outside the gene matches: 7. Germline CDR1 and CDR2: SGHAT and FQNNGV. The CDR3 coding sequence is TGTGCCAGCAGCCAAGGCGGCGGGAGAAACATTCAGTACTTC. It translates to CASSQGGGRNIQYF.

The chain recombines TRBV30 with TRBJ1-4; D gene unclear. Germline values: CDR1 GTSNPN, CDR2 SVGIG (reference sequence). The CDR3 is 13 amino acids. Deletions cut 3 bases from V and 4 bases from J, with 9 bases between. The CDR3 here is CAWRVTNNEKLFF. Here the CDR3 DNA reads TGTGCCTGGAGGGTCACGAATAATGAAAAACTGTTTTTT.

The V gene is TRBV7-9, the J gene TRBJ2-1; 7 bases line up with TRBD2. Germline-derived CDR1 and CDR2 are SEHNR and FQNEAQ (reference sequence). Trimming removed 4 bases from V and 5 bases from J; junction bases left unmatched: 8. The CDR3 runs to 15 residues. CDR3: CASSYPSAGDNEQFF. The CDR3 DNA follows: TGTGCCAGCAGCTACCCTTCGGCGGGAGACAATGAGCAGTTCTTC.

The chain uses TRBV6-5 and TRBJ1-1; unclear D gene. CDR1 and CDR2 from the germline V gene are MNHEY and SVGAGI. Between the trimmed V and J ends, which lost 4 bases and 5 bases, there was a span of 17 bases. The CDR3 length is 15 residues. The CDR3 loop reads CASSSPRGRETEAFF. The CDR3 DNA is TGTGCCAGCAGTTCCCCGCGTGGGAGAGAGACTGAAGCTTTCTTT.

The V and J genes are TRBV2 and TRBJ2-1; 7 positions agree with TRBD1. The germline V gene encodes CDR1 SNHLY and CDR2 FYNNEI. This CDR3 comprises 15 residues. With 5 bases clipped from V and 4 bases from J, the junction kept 8 bases outside the gene matches. The CDR3 region is CASSQSGQSYNEQFF. The CDR3 DNA is TGTGCCAGCAGTCAATCGGGACAGTCGTACAATGAGCAGTTCTTC.